What follows describes a single TCR beta chain. The junction departs from germline at one end; a sequencing error may be responsible. CDR3 length: 18 amino acids. From germline, CDR1 is SGHRS and CDR2 YFSETQ. This specimen comes from a study of response to subunit inactivated influenza vaccine. TCRdb re-analysed the RT-PCR reads in MiXCR, keeping a single row per CDR3 protein. The sample carries about 500,000 distinct CDR3 sequences, 16% recorded once. Sample: CD4+ T cells sorted from PBMCs, taken roughly 24 months after vaccination. The J gene is TRBJ2-1, the V gene TRBV5-1; 7 nucleotides line up with TRBD2. The receptor was isolated from a man aged 50 to 69 who received an inactivated influenza vaccine. The CDR3 nucleotides read TGCGCCAGCAGATTGGCGGGGGAACCCGCGAGCTCCTACAATGAGCAGTTCTTC. Its protein product is CASRLAGEPASSYNEQFF.